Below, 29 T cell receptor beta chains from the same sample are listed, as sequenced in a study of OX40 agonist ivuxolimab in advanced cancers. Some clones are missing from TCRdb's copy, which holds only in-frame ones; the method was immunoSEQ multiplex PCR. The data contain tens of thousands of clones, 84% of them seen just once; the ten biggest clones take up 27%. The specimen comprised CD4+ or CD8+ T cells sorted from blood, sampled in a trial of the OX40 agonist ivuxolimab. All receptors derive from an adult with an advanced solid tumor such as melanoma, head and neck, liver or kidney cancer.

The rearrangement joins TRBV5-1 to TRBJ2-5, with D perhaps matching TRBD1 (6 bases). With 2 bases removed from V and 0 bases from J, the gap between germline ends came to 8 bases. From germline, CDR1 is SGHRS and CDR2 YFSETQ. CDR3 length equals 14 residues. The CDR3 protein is CASSLGQHQETQYF. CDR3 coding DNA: TGCGCCAGCAGCTTAGGACAGCACCAAGAGACCCAGTACTTC.

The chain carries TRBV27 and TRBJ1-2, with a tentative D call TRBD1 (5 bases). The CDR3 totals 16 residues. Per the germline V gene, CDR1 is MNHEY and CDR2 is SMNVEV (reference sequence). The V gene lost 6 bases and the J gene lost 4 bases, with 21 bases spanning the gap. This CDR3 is CASSPNRDRFFYGYTF. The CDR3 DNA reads TGTGCCAGCAGCCCTAACCGGGACCGATTTTTCTATGGCTACACCTTC.

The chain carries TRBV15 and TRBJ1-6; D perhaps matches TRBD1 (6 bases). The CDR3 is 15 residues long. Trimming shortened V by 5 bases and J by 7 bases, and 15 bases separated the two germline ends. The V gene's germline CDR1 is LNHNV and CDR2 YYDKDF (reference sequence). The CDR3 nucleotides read TGTGCCACCAGCCTAAGAAGGGGGTACAATTCACCCCTCCACTTT. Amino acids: CATSLRRGYNSPLHF.

CDR3 nucleotides: TGCGCCAGCAGTGATCTTTCAGGGTCGGGGACTGAAGCTTTCTTT. This translates into CASSDLSGSGTEAFF. The chain has TRBV10-2 and TRBJ1-1; D is perhaps TRBD1 (5 bases). In germline, CDR1 is WSHSY, CDR2 SAAADI. V lost 3 bases, J lost 5 bases, and 16 bases lay in between. CDR3 size: 15 residues.

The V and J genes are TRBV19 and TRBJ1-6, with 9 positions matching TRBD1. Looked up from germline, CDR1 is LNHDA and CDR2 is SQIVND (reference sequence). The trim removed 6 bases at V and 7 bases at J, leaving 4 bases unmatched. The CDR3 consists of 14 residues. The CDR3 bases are TGTGCCAGTAGGTCGACAGGGGGAAATTCACCCCTCCACTTT. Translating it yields CASRSTGGNSPLHF. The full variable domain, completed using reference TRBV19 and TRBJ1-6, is DGGITQSPKYLFRKEGQNVTLSCEQNLNHDAMYWYRQDPGQGLRLIYYSQIVNDFQKGDIAEGYSVSREKKESFPLTVTSAQKNPTAFYLCASRSTGGNSPLHFGNGTRLTVT.

The CDR3 here is CAWGEGATNEKLFF. For the CDR3, the DNA is TGTGCCTGGGGCGAGGGAGCAACTAATGAAAAACTGTTTTTT. V gene TRBV30 combines with J gene TRBJ1-4; D gene unclear. Deletions cut 5 bases from V and 0 bases from J, with 10 bases between. The CDR3 runs to 14 residues. In germline, CDR1 is GTSNPN, CDR2 SVGIG (reference sequence).

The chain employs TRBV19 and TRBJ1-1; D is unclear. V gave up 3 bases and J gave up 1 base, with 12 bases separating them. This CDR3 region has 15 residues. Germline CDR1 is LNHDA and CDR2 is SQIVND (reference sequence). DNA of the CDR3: TGTGCCAGTAGTATGGGCGGACGGCCGAACACTGAAGCTTTCTTT. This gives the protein CASSMGGRPNTEAFF.

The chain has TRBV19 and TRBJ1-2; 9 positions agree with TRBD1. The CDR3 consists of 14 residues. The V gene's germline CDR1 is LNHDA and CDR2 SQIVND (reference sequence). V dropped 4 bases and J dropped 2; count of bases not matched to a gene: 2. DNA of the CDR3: TGTGCCAGTAGTACCGGGACAGGGAACTATGGCTACACCTTC. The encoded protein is CASSTGTGNYGYTF.

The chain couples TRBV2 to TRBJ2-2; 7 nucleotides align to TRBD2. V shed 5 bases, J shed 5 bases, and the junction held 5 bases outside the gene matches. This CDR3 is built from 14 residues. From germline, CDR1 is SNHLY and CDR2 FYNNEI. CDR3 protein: CASSSRGLTGELFF. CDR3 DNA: TGTGCCAGCAGTTCACGGGGACTAACCGGGGAGCTGTTTTTT.

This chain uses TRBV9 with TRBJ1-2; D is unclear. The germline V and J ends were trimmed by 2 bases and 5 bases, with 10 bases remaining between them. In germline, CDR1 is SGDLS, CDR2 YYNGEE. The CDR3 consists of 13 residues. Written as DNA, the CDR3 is TGTGCCAGCAGCGTCGATTCCGTTTATGGCTACACCTTC. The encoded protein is CASSVDSVYGYTF.

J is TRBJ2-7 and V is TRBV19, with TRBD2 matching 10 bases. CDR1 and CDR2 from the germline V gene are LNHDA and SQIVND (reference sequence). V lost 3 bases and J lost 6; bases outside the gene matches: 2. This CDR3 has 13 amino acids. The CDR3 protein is CASSIVAGGEQYF. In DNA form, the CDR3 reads TGTGCCAGTAGTATTGTAGCGGGGGGCGAGCAGTACTTC. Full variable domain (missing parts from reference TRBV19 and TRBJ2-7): DGGITQSPKYLFRKEGQNVTLSCEQNLNHDAMYWYRQDPGQGLRLIYYSQIVNDFQKGDIAEGYSVSREKKESFPLTVTSAQKNPTAFYLCASSIVAGGEQYFGPGTRLTVT.

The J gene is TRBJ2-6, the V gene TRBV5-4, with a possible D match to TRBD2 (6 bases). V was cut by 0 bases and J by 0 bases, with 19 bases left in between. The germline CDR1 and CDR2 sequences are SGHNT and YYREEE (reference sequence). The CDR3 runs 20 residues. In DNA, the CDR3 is TGTGCCAGCAGCTTGGTAACGGTGGGGGACTTCAGCTCTGGGGCCAACGTCCTGACTTTC. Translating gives CASSLVTVGDFSSGANVLTF. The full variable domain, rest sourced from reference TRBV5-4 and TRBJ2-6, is ETGVTQSPTHLIKTRGQQVTLRCSSQSGHNTVSWYQQALGQGPQFIFQYYREEENGRGNFPPRFSGLQFPNYSSELNVNALELDDSALYLCASSLVTVGDFSSGANVLTFGAGSRLTVL.

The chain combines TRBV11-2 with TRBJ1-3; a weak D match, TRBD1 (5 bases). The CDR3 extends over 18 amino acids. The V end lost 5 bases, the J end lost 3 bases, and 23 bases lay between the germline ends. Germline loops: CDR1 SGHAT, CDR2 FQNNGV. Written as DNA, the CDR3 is TGTGCCAGCAGCCACCCTGGGTATAGGGGAATTCATGGAAACACCATATATTTT. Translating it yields CASSHPGYRGIHGNTIYF.

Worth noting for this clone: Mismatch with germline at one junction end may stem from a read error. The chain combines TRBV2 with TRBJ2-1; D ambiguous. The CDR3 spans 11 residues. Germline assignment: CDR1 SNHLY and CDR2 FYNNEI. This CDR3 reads CASSVYHEQFF. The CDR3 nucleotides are TGTGCCAGCAGTGTCTACCATGAGCAGTTCTTC.

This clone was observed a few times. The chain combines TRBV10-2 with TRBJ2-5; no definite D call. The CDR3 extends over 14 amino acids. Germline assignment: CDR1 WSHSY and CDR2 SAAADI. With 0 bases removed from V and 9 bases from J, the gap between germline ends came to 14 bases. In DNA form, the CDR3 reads TGCGCCAGCAGTGAGTCTGGGTCAGTCCAAGCCCAGTACTTC. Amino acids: CASSESGSVQAQYF.

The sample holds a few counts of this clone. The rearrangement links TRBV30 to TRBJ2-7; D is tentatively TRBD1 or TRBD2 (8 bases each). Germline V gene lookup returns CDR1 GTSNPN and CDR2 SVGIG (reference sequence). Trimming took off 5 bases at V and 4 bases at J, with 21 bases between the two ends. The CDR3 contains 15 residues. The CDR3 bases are TGTGCCTGGGGCAGGGGGCGGGAGGTCTCTTACGAGCAGTACTTC. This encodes CAWGRGREVSYEQYF.

For the CDR3, the DNA is TGTGCCACCAGCAGTTATAGCGGGAGAAACGAGCAGTACTTC. Translation gives CATSSYSGRNEQYF. This chain joins TRBV15 and TRBJ2-7, with 9 bases that match TRBD2. The CDR3 totals 14 residues. V shed 3 bases and J 5 bases; nucleotides not matched to a gene: 5. Germline loops: CDR1 LNHNV, CDR2 YYDKDF (reference sequence).

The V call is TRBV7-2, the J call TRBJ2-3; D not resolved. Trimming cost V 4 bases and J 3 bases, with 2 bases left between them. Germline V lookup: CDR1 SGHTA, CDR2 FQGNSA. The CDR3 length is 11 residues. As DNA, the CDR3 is TGTGCCAGCAGCTCGACAGATACGCAGTATTTT. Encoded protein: CASSSTDTQYF.

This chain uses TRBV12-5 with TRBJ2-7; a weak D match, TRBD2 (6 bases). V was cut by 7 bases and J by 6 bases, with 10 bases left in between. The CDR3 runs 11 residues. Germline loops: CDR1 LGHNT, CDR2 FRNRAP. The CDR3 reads CASALEGEQYF. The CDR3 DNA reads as TGTGCTAGTGCCCTGGAGGGCGAGCAGTACTTC.

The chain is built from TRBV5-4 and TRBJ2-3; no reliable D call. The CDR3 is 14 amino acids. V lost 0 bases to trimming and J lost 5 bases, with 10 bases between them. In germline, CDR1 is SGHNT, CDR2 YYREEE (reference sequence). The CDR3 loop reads CASSLGGWGDTQYF. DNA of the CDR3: TGTGCCAGCAGCTTGGGGGGTTGGGGAGATACGCAGTATTTT.

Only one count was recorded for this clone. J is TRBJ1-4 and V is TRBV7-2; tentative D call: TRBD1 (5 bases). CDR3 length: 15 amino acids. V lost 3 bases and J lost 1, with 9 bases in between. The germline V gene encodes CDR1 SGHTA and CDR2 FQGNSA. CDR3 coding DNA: TGTGCCAGCAGCTTGGGACGGGGAACTAATGAAAAACTGTTTTTT. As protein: CASSLGRGTNEKLFF.

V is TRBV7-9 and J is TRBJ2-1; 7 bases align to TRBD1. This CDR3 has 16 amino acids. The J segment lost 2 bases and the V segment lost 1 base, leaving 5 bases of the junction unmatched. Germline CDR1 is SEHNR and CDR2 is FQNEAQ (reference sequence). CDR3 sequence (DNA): TGTGCCAGCAGCTTAGGACAGGGAACGACCTACAATGAGCAGTTCTTC. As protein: CASSLGQGTTYNEQFF.

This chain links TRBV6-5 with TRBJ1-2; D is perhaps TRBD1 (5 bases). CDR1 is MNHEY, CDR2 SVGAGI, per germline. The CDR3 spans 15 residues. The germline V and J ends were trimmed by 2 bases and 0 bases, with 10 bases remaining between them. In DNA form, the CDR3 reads TGTGCCAGCAGTTACGGGACGGCCACTAACTATGGCTACACCTTC. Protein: CASSYGTATNYGYTF.

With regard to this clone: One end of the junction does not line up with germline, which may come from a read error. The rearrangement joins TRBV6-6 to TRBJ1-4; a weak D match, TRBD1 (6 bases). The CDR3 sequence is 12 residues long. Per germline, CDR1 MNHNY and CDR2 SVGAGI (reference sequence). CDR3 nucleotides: TGTGCCAGCAGTTCCCGGGGACAAAAAATGTTTTTT. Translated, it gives CASSSRGQKMFF.

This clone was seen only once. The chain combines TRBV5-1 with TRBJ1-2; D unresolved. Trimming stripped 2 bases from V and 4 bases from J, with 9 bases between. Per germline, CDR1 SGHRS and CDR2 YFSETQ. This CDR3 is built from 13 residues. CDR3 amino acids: CASSFTEAYGYTF. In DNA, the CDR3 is TGCGCCAGCAGCTTTACAGAGGCCTATGGCTACACCTTC. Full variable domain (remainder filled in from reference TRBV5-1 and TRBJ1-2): KAGVTQTPRYLIKTRGQQVTLSCSPISGHRSVSWYQQTPGQGLQFLFEYFSETQRNKGNFPGRFSGRQFSNSRSEMNVSTLELGDSALYLCASSFTEAYGYTFGSGTRLTVV.

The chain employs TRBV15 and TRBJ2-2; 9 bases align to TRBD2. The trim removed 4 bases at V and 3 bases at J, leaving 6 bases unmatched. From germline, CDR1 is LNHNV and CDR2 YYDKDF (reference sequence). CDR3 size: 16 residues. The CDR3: CATSTQRGVYTGELFF. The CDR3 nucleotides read TGTGCCACCAGCACCCAGCGGGGGGTCTACACCGGGGAGCTGTTTTTT.

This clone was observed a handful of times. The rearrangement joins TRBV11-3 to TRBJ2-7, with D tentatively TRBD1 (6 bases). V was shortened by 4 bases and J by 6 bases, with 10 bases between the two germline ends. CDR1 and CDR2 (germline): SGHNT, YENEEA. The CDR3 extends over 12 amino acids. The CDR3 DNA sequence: TGTGCCAGCAGCTCAGGGGACGGCGAGCAGTACTTC. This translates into CASSSGDGEQYF. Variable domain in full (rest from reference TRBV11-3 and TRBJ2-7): EAGVVQSPRYKIIEKKQPVAFWCNPISGHNTLYWYLQNLGQGPELLIRYENEEAVDDSQLPKDRFSAERLKGVDSTLKIQPAELGDSAVYLCASSSGDGEQYFGPGTRLTVT.

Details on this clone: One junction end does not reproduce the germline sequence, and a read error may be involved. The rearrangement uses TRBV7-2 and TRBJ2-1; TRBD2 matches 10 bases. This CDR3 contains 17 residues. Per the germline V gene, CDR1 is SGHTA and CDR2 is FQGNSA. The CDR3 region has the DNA TGTGCCAGCAGTTTAGTAGCGGGGGGCTACACGTTCAATGAGCAGTTCTTC. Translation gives CASSLVAGGYTFNEQFF. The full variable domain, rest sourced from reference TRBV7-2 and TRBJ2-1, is GAGVSQSPSNKVTEKGKDVELRCDPISGHTALYWYRQSLGQGLEFLIYFQGNSAPDKSGLPSDRFSAERTGGSVSTLTIQRTQQEDSAVYLCASSLVAGGYTFNEQFFGPGTRLTVL.

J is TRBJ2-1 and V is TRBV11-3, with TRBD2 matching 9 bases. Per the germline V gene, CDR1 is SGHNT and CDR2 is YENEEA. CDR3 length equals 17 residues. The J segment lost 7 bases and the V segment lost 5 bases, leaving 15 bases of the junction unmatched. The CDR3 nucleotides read TGTGCCAGCAGCACCCGGTCCGGCGCGGGGGGGCAAAATGAGCAGTTCTTC. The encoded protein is CASSTRSGAGGQNEQFF. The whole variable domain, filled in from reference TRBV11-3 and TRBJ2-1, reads EAGVVQSPRYKIIEKKQPVAFWCNPISGHNTLYWYLQNLGQGPELLIRYENEEAVDDSQLPKDRFSAERLKGVDSTLKIQPAELGDSAVYLCASSTRSGAGGQNEQFFGPGTRLTVL.